This TCR beta chain derives from a study of vaccination and CD4 T cells after COVID-19. Study-wide context: With a range of 35 to 161, the median interval from diagnosis to drawing post-COVID samples was around 100 days. Blood was drawn a median around 72 days post second dose, range 14 to 241. Study results and caveats: Post-vaccination, and not before, a median roughly 86% of reactive clones appeared in convalescent patients.

This clonotype turned up a few times. Antigen specificity is unknown. The germline gene is not matched at one end of the junction; a read error may be the cause. CD4+ T cells that had been cultured provided DNA sequenced with the Oncomine TCR Beta short-read assay. TCRdb fed the PCR reads into MiXCR, producing one record per CDR3 protein. This sample yields 7,700 or so distinct CDR3 sequences, of which around 38% are seen a single time; less than 20% belongs to the top ten. The treatment denotes: roughly 10-day PBMC culture with coronavirus spike peptide pools or control peptides (ViraFEST assay). One should note that the unexposed donor's CD4+ T cells were collected before the COVID-19 pandemic (2011-2018). The germline gives CDR1 MNHEY, CDR2 SVGAGI. The CDR3 has 18 amino acids.

The sequence was collected from a human donor in good health. The specimen sequenced was CD4+ T cells from blood, cultured in vitro. The chain employs TRBV6-5 and TRBJ1-1; D possibly corresponds to TRBD1 (5 bases). For the CDR3, the DNA is TGTGCCAGCCGTTATAGGCCACAGGTTTTGGGAGCCTCCACTGAAGCTTTCTTT. Protein sequence: CASRYRPQVLGASTEAFF.